Presented here are 30 T cell receptor beta chains from one specimen sequenced in a study of blood T cell repertoires in COVID-19. Assay: immunoSEQ multiplex PCR; the TCRdb copy retains only in-frame clones and omits some. The sample carries under 200,000 clones, roughly 85% recorded once. Sequenced material: peripheral blood. Source of these receptors: a man aged 55 to 70 with active or convalescent COVID-19.

This chain connects TRBV9 to TRBJ1-3; no clear D. This CDR3 is 12 amino acids long. Germline lookup yields CDR1 SGDLS and CDR2 YYNGEE. V was trimmed by 4 bases and J by 3 bases, leaving 5 bases between them. The CDR3 DNA reads as TGTGCCAGCAGCCAACTTGGAAACACCATATATTTT. Translated: CASSQLGNTIYF.

V usage is TRBV6-1 and J usage is TRBJ2-7, with TRBD1 matching over 10 bases. Germline CDR1 and CDR2: MNHNS and SASEGT. The CDR3 runs to 15 residues. The V segment lost 2 bases and the J segment 1 base; nucleotides outside the gene matches: 2. The CDR3 here is CASSELGQGSYEQYF. For the CDR3, the DNA is TGTGCCAGCAGTGAACTGGGACAGGGGTCCTACGAGCAGTACTTC.

This clone has a handful of counts. The V and J genes are TRBV4-1 and TRBJ1-4, with 9 bases fitting TRBD1. The germline CDR1 and CDR2 sequences are MGHRA and YSYEKL. With V trimmed by 0 bases and J by 5 bases, 4 bases remained unmatched. The CDR3 consists of 16 residues. CDR3: CASSQDSGTGNEKLFF. The DNA of the CDR3 is TGCGCCAGCAGCCAAGATTCCGGGACAGGGAATGAAAAACTGTTTTTT.

V and J are TRBV5-1 and TRBJ1-1, with D possibly TRBD1 on 6 matching bases. This CDR3 is built from 15 residues. Germline V gene data show CDR1 as SGHRS and CDR2 as YFSETQ. With 0 bases removed from V and 1 base from J, the gap between germline ends came to 10 bases. For the CDR3, the DNA is TGCGCCAGCAGCTTGGCGGGGGGCGCGAACACTGAAGCTTTCTTT. Residues: CASSLAGGANTEAFF.

The rearrangement uses TRBV6-5 and TRBJ1-2; 7 nucleotides align to TRBD1. The CDR3 length is 13 residues. CDR1 MNHEY and CDR2 SVGAGI come from the germline V gene. Germline trimming cut 5 bases from V and 5 bases from J; bases unmatched to any gene: 5. CDR3 region: CASSTLQGYGYTF. CDR3 in DNA: TGTGCCAGCAGTACTCTACAGGGGTATGGCTACACCTTC.

Only one count was recorded for this clone. V and J are TRBV24-1 and TRBJ1-5, with 11 nucleotides matching TRBD1. CDR1 KGHDR and CDR2 SFDVKD come from the germline V gene. The CDR3 contains 14 residues. With V trimmed by 4 bases and J by 5 bases, 0 bases remained unmatched. The CDR3 DNA follows: TGTGCCACCAGTGAGGGACAGGGGGATCAGCCCCAGCATTTT. Its translation is CATSEGQGDQPQHF.

The gene calls are TRBV4-1 and TRBJ2-3; TRBD2 matches at 7 bases. V was pared by 4 bases and J by 3 bases, with 7 bases of the junction left unmatched. This CDR3 contains 15 residues. Germline assignment: CDR1 MGHRA and CDR2 YSYEKL. The DNA of the CDR3 is TGCGCCAGCAGCCCACTCGGGGGGAGGACAGATACGCAGTATTTT. As protein: CASSPLGGRTDTQYF.

Here the CDR3 reads CASSLKTGGAPLHF. The DNA of the CDR3 is TGTGCCAGCAGCCTAAAGACAGGGGGAGCACCCCTCCACTTT. The rearrangement uses TRBV3-1 (or the pseudogene TRBV3-2) and TRBJ1-6; 9 bases agree with TRBD1. CDR1 and CDR2 from the germline V gene are LGHDT and YNNKEL (reference sequence). The ends lost 4 bases at V and 11 bases at J; junction bases unmatched: 6. The CDR3 has 14 residues.

This clone came up once. The V gene is TRBV19, the J gene TRBJ2-3; 9 positions agree with TRBD2. The CDR3 contains 13 residues. V lost 10 bases and J lost 3; bases outside the gene matches: 5. Looked up from germline, CDR1 is LNHDA and CDR2 is SQIVND (reference sequence). CDR3 protein: CATRGLATDTQYF. CDR3 bases: TGTGCCACCAGGGGACTAGCTACAGATACGCAGTATTTT.

V gene TRBV10-2 combines with J gene TRBJ1-2; D might be TRBD1 (6 bases). The V and J ends lost 0 bases and 4 bases respectively, with 9 bases between them. Germline CDR1 is WSHSY and CDR2 is SAAADI. The CDR3 extends over 14 amino acids. CDR3 sequence: CASSESQGIYGYTF. In nucleotides, the CDR3 is TGCGCCAGCAGTGAGTCTCAGGGGATCTATGGCTACACCTTC.

The rearrangement links TRBV6-5 to TRBJ1-2; TRBD1 matches 7 bases. This CDR3 has 13 residues. The germline gives CDR1 MNHEY, CDR2 SVGAGI. J gave up 3 bases and V 4 bases, and 2 bases lay outside the gene matches. CDR3 DNA sequence: TGTGCCAGCAGTTTGGGACAGTACTATGGCTACACCTTC. Amino acids: CASSLGQYYGYTF.

The DNA of the CDR3 is TGTGCCAGCGGTCGGGACAGAGAATACTATGGCTACACCTTC. Its translation is CASGRDREYYGYTF. This rearrangement joins TRBV2 to TRBJ1-2; 7 nucleotides align to TRBD1. V shed 8 bases and J 3 bases; nucleotides not matched to a gene: 9. The CDR3 runs 14 residues. Looked up from germline, CDR1 is SNHLY and CDR2 is FYNNEI.

This sequence joins TRBV21-1 and TRBJ1-5; the table's D call, TRBD1, was not checked against the DNA. TRBV21-1 is a pseudogene locus. The CDR3 extends over 16 amino acids. The CDR3 DNA reads as TGTGCCAGCAGCAAAGAGACAGACGTTTGCAATCAGCCCCAGCATTTT. Its protein product is CASSKETDVCNQPQHF.

The chain couples TRBV7-2 to TRBJ1-6, with 7 bases aligning to TRBD1. The germline V gene encodes CDR1 SGHTA and CDR2 FQGNSA. Trimming removed 1 base from V and 8 bases from J; junction bases left unmatched: 5. This CDR3 has 15 amino acids. The CDR3 spells CASSLGGQLHSPLHF. CDR3 nucleotide sequence: TGTGCCAGCAGCTTAGGGGGACAGCTCCATTCACCCCTCCACTTT.

DNA of the CDR3: TGTGCCATCAGTGATTGGAGGGCCTCTGGGGCCAACGTCCTGACTTTC. Translating it yields CAISDWRASGANVLTF. The chain employs TRBV10-3 and TRBJ2-6; tentatively, D is TRBD2 (6 bases). CDR3 length equals 16 residues. Germline CDR1 is ENHRY and CDR2 is SYGVKD. Trimming took off 3 bases at V and 0 bases at J, with 9 bases between the two ends.

This clone has just one count. This chain uses TRBV18 with TRBJ1-2, with a possible D match to TRBD1 (6 bases). Per the germline V gene, CDR1 is KGHSH and CDR2 is LQKENI. The V and J ends lost 3 bases and 1 base respectively, with 12 bases between them. CDR3 length: 15 residues. The CDR3 nucleotides are TGTGCCAGCTCACCCAGGACAGAGTATAACTATGGCTACACCTTC. It encodes CASSPRTEYNYGYTF.

The chain is built from TRBV5-5 and TRBJ1-3; 7 bases match TRBD1. This CDR3 spans 17 amino acids. The germline gives CDR1 SGHKS, CDR2 YYEKEE (reference sequence). The V and J ends lost 4 bases and 4 bases, in that order; junction bases with no gene match: 14. The CDR3 nucleotides are TGTGCCAGCAGCCTTGGGGCCGACAGGGTATCAGGAAACACCATATATTTT. Translating gives CASSLGADRVSGNTIYF.

This clone appeared once. This chain links TRBV5-1 with TRBJ1-2; unclear D gene. CDR3 size: 17 residues. Trimming took off 3 bases at V and 1 base at J, with 19 bases between the two ends. Germline V gene data show CDR1 as SGHRS and CDR2 as YFSETQ. CDR3 sequence: CASSYSDGRAFNYGYTF. CDR3 DNA sequence: TGCGCCAGCAGCTATTCCGACGGGAGGGCCTTTAACTATGGCTACACCTTC.

The CDR3, as DNA: TGTGCCAGCAGCTTGGTCGGGGGGGGCCGGGATGAGCAGTTCTTC. This encodes CASSLVGGGRDEQFF. The chain has TRBV5-6 and TRBJ2-1, with 8 nucleotides matching TRBD2. The V gene's germline CDR1 is SGHDT and CDR2 YYEEEE. Trimming took 0 bases from V and 8 from J; bases not matched to a gene: 7. This CDR3 has 15 amino acids.

This sequence joins TRBV9 and TRBJ2-1; TRBD2 is a possible D gene (6 bases). This CDR3 has 15 residues. V was clipped by 4 bases and J by 4 bases, with 15 bases between them. Germline CDR1 reads SGDLS; CDR2 reads YYNGEE. The CDR3 region is CASSWAGGLYNEQFF. The CDR3 DNA follows: TGTGCCAGCAGCTGGGCCGGGGGTCTTTACAATGAGCAGTTCTTC. The whole variable domain, filled in from reference TRBV9 and TRBJ2-1, reads DSGVTQTPKHLITATGQRVTLRCSPRSGDLSVYWYQQSLDQGLQFLIQYYNGEERAKGNILERFSAQQFPDLHSELNLSSLELGDSALYFCASSWAGGLYNEQFFGPGTRLTVL.

This clone was found once. CDR3 in DNA: TGCAGTGCTAGTTCCAGCGGGGGGGCTTTTGATACGCAGTATTTT. It is translated as CSASSSGGAFDTQYF. This chain uses TRBV20-1 with TRBJ2-3; 10 bases fit TRBD2. The trim removed 3 bases at V and 6 bases at J, leaving 9 bases unmatched. The length of the CDR3 is 15 residues. Germline V gene sequence: CDR1 DFQATT, CDR2 SNEGSKA (reference sequence).

The V call is TRBV6-5, the J call TRBJ2-7, with TRBD1 matching over 7 bases. CDR1 is MNHEY, CDR2 SVGAGI, per germline. The V segment lost 6 bases and the J segment 3 bases; nucleotides outside the gene matches: 2. The CDR3 spans 12 residues. CDR3: CASRTGHYEQYF. The CDR3 DNA is TGTGCCAGCAGGACAGGGCACTACGAGCAGTACTTC.

This chain joins TRBV9 and TRBJ2-1, with TRBD1 matching 7 bases. This CDR3 spans 14 amino acids. After removal of 1 base from V and 3 bases from J, the junction contained 1 base not matched to a gene. In germline, CDR1 is SGDLS, CDR2 YYNGEE. The DNA for the CDR3 is TGTGCCAGCAGCGTATGGGACAGCTACAATGAGCAGTTCTTC. Translating it yields CASSVWDSYNEQFF.

The rearrangement links TRBV5-8 to TRBJ1-3; 10 bases fit TRBD1. Per the germline V gene, CDR1 is SGHTS and CDR2 is YDEGEE. With V trimmed by 3 bases and J by 6 bases, 3 bases remained unmatched. The CDR3 contains 14 residues. The CDR3 DNA is TGTGCCAGCAGCTCCGGGACAGGGGTAAACACCATATATTTT. The encoded protein is CASSSGTGVNTIYF.

The rearrangement joins TRBV18 to TRBJ1-1, with D uncertain. The CDR3 consists of 14 residues. Trimming removed 8 bases at V and 1 base at J, with 14 bases between. CDR1 KGHSH and CDR2 LQKENI come from the germline V gene. The CDR3 reads CASLPGQSNTEAFF. DNA for the CDR3: TGTGCCAGCCTTCCTGGGCAGTCGAACACTGAAGCTTTCTTT.

This sequence joins TRBV5-1 and TRBJ2-7; D is ambiguous. Per germline, CDR1 SGHRS and CDR2 YFSETQ. V lost 2 bases to trimming and J lost 3 bases, with 3 bases between them. The CDR3 totals 11 residues. The CDR3 reads CASSFNYEQYF. The CDR3 bases are TGCGCCAGCAGCTTTAACTACGAGCAGTACTTC.

This clone showed up just once. The CDR3 sequence is CATGGTEDNEQFF. CDR3 DNA sequence: TGTGCCACAGGGGGGACAGAGGACAATGAGCAGTTCTTC. J is TRBJ2-1 and V is TRBV24-1, with D possibly matching TRBD1 (7 bases). The CDR3 spans 13 residues. Germline assignment: CDR1 KGHDR and CDR2 SFDVKD. Trimming left V 10 bases short and J 5 bases short, with 14 bases between.

With respect to this clone: The same CDR3 also results from other DNA sequences found in this sample. This chain links TRBV6-5 with TRBJ1-2; a weak D match, TRBD1 (6 bases). CDR1 is MNHEY and CDR2 is SVGAGI in the germline V gene. The CDR3 has 13 amino acids. Trimming removed 3 bases at V and 2 bases at J, with 7 bases between. CDR3 DNA sequence: TGTGCCAGCAGTTATGACAGGAACTATGGCTACACCTTC. Translating gives CASSYDRNYGYTF.

V usage is TRBV6-6 and J usage is TRBJ1-1; tentative D call: TRBD1 (5 bases). In germline, CDR1 is MNHNY, CDR2 SVGAGI (reference sequence). Trimming removed 4 bases from V and 7 bases from J, with 19 bases in between. The CDR3 runs to 15 residues. CDR3 bases: TGTGCCAGCAGTTCCTTGGGGGGTCGAACCCATGAAGCTTTCTTT. Protein product: CASSSLGGRTHEAFF.

This clone was seen only a few times. The chain combines TRBV2 with TRBJ2-7, with 14 bases matching TRBD2. Germline CDR1 SNHLY, CDR2 FYNNEI. Unmatched junction bases numbered 9, after V lost 8 bases and J lost 6 bases. There are 15 residues in the CDR3. The CDR3 reads CASVGLAGGSSEQYF. The CDR3 DNA sequence: TGTGCCAGCGTAGGACTAGCGGGGGGCTCGTCCGAGCAGTACTTC.